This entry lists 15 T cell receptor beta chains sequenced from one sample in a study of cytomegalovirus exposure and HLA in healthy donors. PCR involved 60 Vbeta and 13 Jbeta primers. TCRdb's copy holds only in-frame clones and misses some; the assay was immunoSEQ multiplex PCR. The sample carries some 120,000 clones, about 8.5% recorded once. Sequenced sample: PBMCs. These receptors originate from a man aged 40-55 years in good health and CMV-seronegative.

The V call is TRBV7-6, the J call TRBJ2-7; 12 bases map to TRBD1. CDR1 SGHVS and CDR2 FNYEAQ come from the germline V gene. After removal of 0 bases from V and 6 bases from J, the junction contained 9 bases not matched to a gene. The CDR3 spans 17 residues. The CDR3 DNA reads TGTGCCAGCAGCTTAGCCATGCCGGGACAGGGGGCGGGCGAGCAGTACTTC. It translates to CASSLAMPGQGAGEQYF.

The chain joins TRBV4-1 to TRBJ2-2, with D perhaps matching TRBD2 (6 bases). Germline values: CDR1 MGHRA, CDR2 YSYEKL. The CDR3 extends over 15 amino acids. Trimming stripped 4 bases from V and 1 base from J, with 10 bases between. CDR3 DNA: TGCGCCAGCAGCCTGGGACTCAGGAACACCGGGGAGCTGTTTTTT. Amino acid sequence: CASSLGLRNTGELFF.

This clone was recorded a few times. CDR3 amino acids: CASSPPRQTYNSPLHF. The CDR3 nucleotides read TGTGCCAGCTCACCCCCTCGACAGACCTATAATTCACCCCTCCACTTT. The chain employs TRBV18 and TRBJ1-6; D is possibly TRBD1 (5 bases). CDR3 length equals 16 residues. Germline lookup yields CDR1 KGHSH and CDR2 LQKENI. The germline V and J ends were trimmed by 3 bases and 2 bases, with 11 bases remaining between them.

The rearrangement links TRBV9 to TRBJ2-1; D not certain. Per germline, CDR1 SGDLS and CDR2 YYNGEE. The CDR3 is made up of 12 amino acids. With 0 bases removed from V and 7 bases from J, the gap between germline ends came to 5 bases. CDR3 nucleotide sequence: TGTGCCAGCAGCGTAGATCTGAATGAGCAGTTCTTC. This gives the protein CASSVDLNEQFF.

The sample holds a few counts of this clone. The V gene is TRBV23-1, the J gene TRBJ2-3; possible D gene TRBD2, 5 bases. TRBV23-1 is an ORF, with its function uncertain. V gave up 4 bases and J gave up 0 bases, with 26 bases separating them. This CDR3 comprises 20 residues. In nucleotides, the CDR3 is TGCGCCAGCAGTCTTAAACGGACTCCCACGCAAATATCAAGCACAGATACGCAGTATTTT. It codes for CASSLKRTPTQISSTDTQYF.

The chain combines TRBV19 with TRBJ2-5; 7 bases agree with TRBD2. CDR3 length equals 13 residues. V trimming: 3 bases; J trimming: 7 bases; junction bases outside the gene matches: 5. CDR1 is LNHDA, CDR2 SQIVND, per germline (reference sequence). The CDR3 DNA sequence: TGTGCCAGTAGTATTATGGGGGGGGTGACCCAGTACTTC. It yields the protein CASSIMGGVTQYF.

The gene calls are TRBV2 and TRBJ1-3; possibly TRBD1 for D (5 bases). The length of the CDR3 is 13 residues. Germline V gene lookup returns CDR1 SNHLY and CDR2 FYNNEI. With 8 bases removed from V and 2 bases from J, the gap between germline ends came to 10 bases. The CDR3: CASEGGAGNTIYF. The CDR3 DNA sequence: TGTGCCAGCGAGGGAGGGGCTGGAAACACCATATATTTT.

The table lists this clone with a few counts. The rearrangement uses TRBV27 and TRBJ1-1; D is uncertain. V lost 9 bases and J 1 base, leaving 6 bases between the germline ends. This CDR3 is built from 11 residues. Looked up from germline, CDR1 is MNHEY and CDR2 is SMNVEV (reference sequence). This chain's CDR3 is CARLENTEAFF. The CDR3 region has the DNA TGTGCCAGATTAGAGAACACTGAAGCTTTCTTT.

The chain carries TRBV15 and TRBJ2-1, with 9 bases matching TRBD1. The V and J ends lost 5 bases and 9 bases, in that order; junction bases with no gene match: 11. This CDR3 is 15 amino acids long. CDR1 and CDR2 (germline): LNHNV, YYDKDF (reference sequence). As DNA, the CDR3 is TGTGCCACCAGCGCGGGGACAGGGTTTCTCACTGAGCAGTTCTTC. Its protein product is CATSAGTGFLTEQFF.

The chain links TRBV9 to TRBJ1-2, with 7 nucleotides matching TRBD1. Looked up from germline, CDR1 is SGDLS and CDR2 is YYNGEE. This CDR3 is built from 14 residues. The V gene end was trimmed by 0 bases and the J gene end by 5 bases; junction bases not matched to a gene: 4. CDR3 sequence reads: CASSVGTGFYGYTF. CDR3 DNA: TGTGCCAGCAGCGTAGGGACAGGTTTTTATGGCTACACCTTC.

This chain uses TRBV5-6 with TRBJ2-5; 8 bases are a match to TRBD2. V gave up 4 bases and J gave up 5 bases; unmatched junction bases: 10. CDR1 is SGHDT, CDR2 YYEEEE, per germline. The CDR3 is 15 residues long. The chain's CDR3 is CASSGVGGAGETQYF. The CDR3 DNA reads TGTGCCAGCAGCGGCGTCGGGGGGGCGGGGGAGACCCAGTACTTC.

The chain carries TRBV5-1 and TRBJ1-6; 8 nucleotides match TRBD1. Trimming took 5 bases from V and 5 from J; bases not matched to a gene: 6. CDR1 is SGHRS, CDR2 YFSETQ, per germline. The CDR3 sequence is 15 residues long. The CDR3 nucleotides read TGCGCCAGCAGGCGGACAGGGATAGATAATTCACCCCTCCACTTT. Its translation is CASRRTGIDNSPLHF.

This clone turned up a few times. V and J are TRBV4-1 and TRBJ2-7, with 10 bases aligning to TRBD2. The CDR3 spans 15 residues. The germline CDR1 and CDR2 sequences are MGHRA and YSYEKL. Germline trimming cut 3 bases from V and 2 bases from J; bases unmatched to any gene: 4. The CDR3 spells CASSHSSGGTYEQYF. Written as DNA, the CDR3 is TGCGCCAGCAGCCACTCTAGCGGGGGTACCTACGAGCAGTACTTC.

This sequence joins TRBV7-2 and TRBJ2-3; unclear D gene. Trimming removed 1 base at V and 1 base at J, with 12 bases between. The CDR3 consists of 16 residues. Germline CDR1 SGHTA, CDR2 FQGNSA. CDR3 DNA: TGTGCCAGCAGCTTAGGGGCAGCTCCCGGCACAGATACGCAGTATTTT. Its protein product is CASSLGAAPGTDTQYF.

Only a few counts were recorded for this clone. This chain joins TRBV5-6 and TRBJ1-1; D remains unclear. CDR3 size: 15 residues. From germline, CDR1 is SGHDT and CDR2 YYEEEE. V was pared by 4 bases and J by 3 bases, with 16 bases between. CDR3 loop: CASSRVRGVDTEAFF. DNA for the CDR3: TGTGCCAGCAGCCGTGTCCGGGGTGTAGACACTGAAGCTTTCTTT.